The present entry profiles one TCR beta chain with its context. Assay used: immunoSEQ multiplex PCR; TCRdb lists only in-frame clones, some missing. The sample records about 120,000 clones, more than 75% being singletons. The data were obtained in a study of control samples from healthy donors and cancer patients. CDR1 is LGHNA and CDR2 is YSLEER in the germline V gene. The length of the CDR3 is 14 residues. V was pared by 4 bases and J by 4 bases, with 6 bases of the junction left unmatched. Material for sequencing was blood. The chain joins TRBV4-3 to TRBJ1-2; 7 bases agree with TRBD1. This clonotype was obtained from a man younger than 35 in good health. DNA for the CDR3: TGCGCCAGCAGCCTTGACAGGGAAAGCTATGGCTACACCTTC. Residues: CASSLDRESYGYTF.